The 2 T cell receptor beta chains given below trace back to one sample, sequenced in a study of PD-1 blockade in classical Hodgkin lymphoma. Repertoires were generated with immunoSEQ multiplex PCR, while TCRdb's copy carries only in-frame clones and drops some. The repertoire holds roughly 150,000 clones, with 78% as singletons. Each and every patient relapsed after autologous stem cell transplantation, and patients got differing brentuximab vedotin exposure. The starting material was peripheral blood mononuclear cells (PBMCs), obtained before the second cycle of nivolumab. These receptors all stem from a human donor with classical Hodgkin lymphoma.

This rearrangement joins TRBV11-3 to TRBJ2-5; D is uncertain. The CDR3 has 12 amino acids. Looked up from germline, CDR1 is SGHNT and CDR2 is YENEEA. The ends were cut back, 8 bases at V and 7 bases at J, with 14 bases in the middle. CDR3 sequence: CASPTVPRTQYF. DNA of the CDR3: TGTGCCAGCCCGACGGTCCCACGGACCCAGTACTTC.

Only a few counts were recorded for this clone. CDR3 nucleotide sequence: TGTGCCAGCAGTTTAAAACGGACGGGGCTTAGGGAGCAGTACTTC. It translates to CASSLKRTGLREQYF. The rearrangement links TRBV28 to TRBJ2-7; D possibly matches TRBD1 or TRBD2 (5 bases each). CDR3 size: 15 residues. The V gene's germline CDR1 is MDHEN and CDR2 SYDVKM. The germline V and J ends were trimmed by 2 bases and 7 bases, with 18 bases remaining between them.